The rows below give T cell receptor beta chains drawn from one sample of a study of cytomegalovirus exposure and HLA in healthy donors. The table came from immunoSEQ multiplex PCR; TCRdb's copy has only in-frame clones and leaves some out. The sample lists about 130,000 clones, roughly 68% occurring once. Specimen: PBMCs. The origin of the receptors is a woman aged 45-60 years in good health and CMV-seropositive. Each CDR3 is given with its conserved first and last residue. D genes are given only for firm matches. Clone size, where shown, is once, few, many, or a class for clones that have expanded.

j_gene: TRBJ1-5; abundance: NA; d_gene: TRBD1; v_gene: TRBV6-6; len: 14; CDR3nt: TGTGCCAGCAGGAGGACAGGGAATAATCAGCCCCAGCATTTT; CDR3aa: CASRRTGNNQPQHF
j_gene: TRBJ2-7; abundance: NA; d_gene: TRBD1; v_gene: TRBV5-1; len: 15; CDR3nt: TGCGCCAGCAGCTTACCGGGACAGGGCTCCTACGAGCAGTACTTC; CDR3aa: CASSLPGQGSYEQYF
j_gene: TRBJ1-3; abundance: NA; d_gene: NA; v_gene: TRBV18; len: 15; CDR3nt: TGTGCCAGCTCACCGGTCAGGATCTCTGGAAACACCATATATTTT; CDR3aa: CASSPVRISGNTIYF
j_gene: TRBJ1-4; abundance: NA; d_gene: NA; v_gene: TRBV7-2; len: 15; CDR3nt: TGTGCCAGCAGCTTAGGCAGTGCAACTAATGAAAAACTGTTTTTT; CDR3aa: CASSLGSATNEKLFF
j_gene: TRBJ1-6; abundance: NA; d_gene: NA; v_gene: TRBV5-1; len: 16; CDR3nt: TGCGCCAGCAGCTTGGAGAGGGCCTCCTATAATTCACCCCTCCACTTT; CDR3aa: CASSLERASYNSPLHF
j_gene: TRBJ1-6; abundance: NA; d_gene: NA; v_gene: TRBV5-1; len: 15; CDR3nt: TGCGCCAGCAGCTTGGTTCCACAAGAAAATTCACCCCTCCACTTT; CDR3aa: CASSLVPQENSPLHF
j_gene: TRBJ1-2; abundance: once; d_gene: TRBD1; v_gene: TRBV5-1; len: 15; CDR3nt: TGCGCCAGCAGCTCTTACAGGGGGCGAGACTATGGCTACACCTTC; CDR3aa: CASSSYRGRDYGYTF
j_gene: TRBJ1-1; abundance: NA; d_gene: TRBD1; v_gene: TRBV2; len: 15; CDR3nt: TGTGCCAGCACAGTTGGACAGGGTATGAACACTGAAGCTTTCTTT; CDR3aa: CASTVGQGMNTEAFF
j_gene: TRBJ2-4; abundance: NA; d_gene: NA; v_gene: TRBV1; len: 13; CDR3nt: TGCACCAGCAGCCAGGACTCCAAAAACATTCAGTACTTC; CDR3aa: CTSSQDSKNIQYF
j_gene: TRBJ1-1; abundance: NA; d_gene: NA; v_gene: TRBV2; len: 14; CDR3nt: TGTGCCAGCAGGTCCCAGGGCGGAAACACTGAAGCTTTCTTT; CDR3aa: CASRSQGGNTEAFF
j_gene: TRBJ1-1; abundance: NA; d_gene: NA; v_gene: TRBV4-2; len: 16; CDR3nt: TGTGCCAGCAGCCAAGATCCTCCGGGGACAATTATTGAAGCTTTCTTT; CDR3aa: CASSQDPPGTIIEAFF
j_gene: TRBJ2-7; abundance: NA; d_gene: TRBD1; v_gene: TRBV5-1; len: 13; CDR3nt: TGCGCCAGCAGCAGTCAGGGGGCAGGCGAGCAGTACTTC; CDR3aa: CASSSQGAGEQYF
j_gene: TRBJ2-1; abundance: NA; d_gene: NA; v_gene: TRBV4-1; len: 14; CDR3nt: TGCGCCAGCAGCCAAGTTCGGTTGGGGCATGAGCAGTTCTTC; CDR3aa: CASSQVRLGHEQFF
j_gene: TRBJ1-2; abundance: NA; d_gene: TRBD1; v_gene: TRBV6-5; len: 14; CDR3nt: TGTGCCAGCAGCCCCCGGGACAGCCTATATGGCTACACCTTC; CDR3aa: CASSPRDSLYGYTF
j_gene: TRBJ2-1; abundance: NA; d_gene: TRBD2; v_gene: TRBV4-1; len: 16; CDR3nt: TGCGCCAGCAGCCAGAGACTAGCGGGGGATGGGGATGAGCAGTTCTTC; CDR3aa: CASSQRLAGDGDEQFF
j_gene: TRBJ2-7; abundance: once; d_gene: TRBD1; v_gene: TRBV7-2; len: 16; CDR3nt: TGTGCCAGCAGCTTAGTCCCGGACAGGGGAACCTACGAGCAGTACTTC; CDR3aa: CASSLVPDRGTYEQYF
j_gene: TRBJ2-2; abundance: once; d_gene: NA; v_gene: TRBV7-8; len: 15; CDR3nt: TGTGCCAGCAGCTTAGATACAGGGACCACCGGGGAGCTGTTTTTT; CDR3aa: CASSLDTGTTGELFF
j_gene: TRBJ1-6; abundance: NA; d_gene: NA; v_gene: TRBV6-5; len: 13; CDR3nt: TGTGCCAGCAGTTCCAGGGAATGGTCACCCCTCCACTTT; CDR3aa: CASSSREWSPLHF
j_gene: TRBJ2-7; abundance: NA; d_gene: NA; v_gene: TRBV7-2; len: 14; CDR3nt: TGTGCCAGCAGCCAAGATACGGAGCGATCCGAGCAGTACTTC; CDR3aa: CASSQDTERSEQYF
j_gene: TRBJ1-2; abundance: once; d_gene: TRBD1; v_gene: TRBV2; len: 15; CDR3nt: TGTGCCAGCCGGGGCCACAGGGGGCATAACTATGGCTACACCTTC; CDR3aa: CASRGHRGHNYGYTF
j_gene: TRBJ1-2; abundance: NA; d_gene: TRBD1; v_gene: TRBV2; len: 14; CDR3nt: TGTGCCAGCAGTCTGGACAGGGGGCGGGATGGCTACACCTTC; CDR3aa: CASSLDRGRDGYTF
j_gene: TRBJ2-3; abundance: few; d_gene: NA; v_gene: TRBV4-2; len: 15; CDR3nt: TGTGCCAGCAGCGCGCGACTAGAGACGGCTGGTACGCAGTATTTT; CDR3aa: CASSARLETAGTQYF
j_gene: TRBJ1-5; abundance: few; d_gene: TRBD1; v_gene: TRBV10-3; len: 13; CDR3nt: TGTGCCATCAGCGGGACAGGGGATCAGCCCCAGCATTTT; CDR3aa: CAISGTGDQPQHF
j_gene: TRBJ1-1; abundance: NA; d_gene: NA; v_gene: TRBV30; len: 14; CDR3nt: TGTGCCTGGACCCCCGGGGAGATGAACACTGAAGCTTTCTTT; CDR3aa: CAWTPGEMNTEAFF
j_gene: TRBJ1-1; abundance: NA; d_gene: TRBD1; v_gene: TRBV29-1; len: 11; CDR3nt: TGCAGCGTTGATTTTGGGACAGGAGCTTTCTTT; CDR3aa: CSVDFGTGAFF
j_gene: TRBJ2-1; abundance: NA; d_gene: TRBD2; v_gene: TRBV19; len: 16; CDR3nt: TGTGCCAGTAGTACCTCGGGACTAGCGGGGGATAATGAGCAGTTCTTC; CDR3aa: CASSTSGLAGDNEQFF